The next 30 T cell receptor beta chains were all read from a single sample in a study of T cells expressing NK-cell markers. Each CDR3 protein gets one entry in TCRdb, which reprocessed the 5' RACE reads and gives no DNA. The listing records a few hundred thousand distinct CDR3 sequences. Sequences were obtained from blood T cells: a sorted CD56 or NKG2C T cell subset, CD4+ or CD8+ T cells, or bulk PBMC T cells (not recorded which). These receptors originate from a man aged 18 to 69 in good health.

CDR3 protein: CASSPRARHYTF. This sequence joins TRBV12-3 or TRBV12-4 and TRBJ1-2; checking the TCRdb D call of TRBD1 is not possible without DNA. The CDR3 has 12 amino acids.

V is TRBV7-9 and J is TRBJ2-7; TCRdb picks TRBD2, but there is no DNA to check that call. The CDR3 is 15 amino acids. Germline CDR1 SEHNR, CDR2 FQNEAQ (reference sequence). The CDR3 protein is CASSLSKSGLVEQYF.

The chain is built from TRBV7-8 and TRBJ2-2; TCRdb returns TRBD2, unconfirmable since there is no DNA. CDR1 is SGHVS, CDR2 FQNEAQ, per germline. The CDR3 spans 17 residues. The CDR3 here is CASSEGGGWGGAGELFF.

V usage is TRBV20-1 and J usage is TRBJ2-5; TCRdb selects TRBD2, and the lack of DNA leaves this call unchecked. Per the germline V gene, CDR1 is DFQATT and CDR2 is SNEGSKA (reference sequence). There are 17 residues in the CDR3. CDR3 amino acids: CSARDWSSGGSTETQYF.

The chain links TRBV6-1 to TRBJ2-4; TCRdb names TRBD1, which stays unverified in the absence of DNA. The length of the CDR3 is 12 residues. The V gene's germline CDR1 is MNHNS and CDR2 SASEGT. The CDR3 reads CASSEDSPIQYF.

The chain combines TRBV5-1 with TRBJ2-2; there is no DNA to check the TCRdb D call of TRBD2. CDR1 and CDR2 from the germline V gene are SGHRS and YFSETQ. This CDR3 contains 16 residues. This CDR3 reads CASSLVPSGNTGELFF.

V and J are TRBV6-4 and TRBJ2-4; TCRdb picks TRBD1, but there is no DNA to check that call. In germline, CDR1 is MRHNA, CDR2 SNTAGT. The CDR3 length is 17 residues. This chain's CDR3 is CASSTGGRKEAKNIQYF.

The rearrangement joins TRBV9 to TRBJ2-3; TCRdb names TRBD1, which stays unverified in the absence of DNA. This CDR3 region has 17 residues. Looked up from germline, CDR1 is SGDLS and CDR2 is YYNGEE. Here the CDR3 reads CASSVRTGGGNTDTQYF.

This chain connects TRBV24-1 to TRBJ2-1; the TRBD2 assignment by TCRdb is unverifiable without DNA. The CDR3 has 17 amino acids. The germline CDR1 and CDR2 sequences are KGHDR and SFDVKD. This chain's CDR3 is CATSDLNSLTPLNEQFF.

The V and J genes are TRBV3-1 and TRBJ2-5. The CDR3 covers 14 residues. Looked up from germline, CDR1 is LGHDT and CDR2 is YNNKEL (reference sequence). The chain's CDR3 is CASSQGNLQETQYF.

This rearrangement joins TRBV18 to TRBJ2-7; TCRdb indicates TRBD2, and absent DNA this call remains unverified. Germline V CDR1 and CDR2: KGHSH, LQKENI. This CDR3 spans 16 amino acids. The CDR3 here is CASSPRSTSASYEQYF.

The rearrangement uses TRBV2 and TRBJ1-4. The length of the CDR3 is 14 residues. CDR1 is SNHLY and CDR2 is FYNNEI in the germline V gene. CDR3 region: CASSPGTSESKLFF. Based on the CDR3 plus reference TRBV2 and TRBJ1-4, the full variable domain is EPEVTQTPSHQVTQMGQEVILRCVPISNHLYFYWYRQILGQKVEFLVSFYNNEISEKSEIFDDQFSVERPDGSNFTLKIRSTKLEDSAMYFCASSPGTSESKLFFGSGTQLSVL.

The chain carries TRBV12-3 or TRBV12-4 and TRBJ2-2; absent DNA, TCRdb's TRBD1 call cannot be checked. This CDR3 has 14 amino acids. The CDR3 reads CASSPTGGGGELFF.

The CDR3 loop reads CSARVDRGLGSPLHF. V gene TRBV20-1 combines with J gene TRBJ1-6; the D call from TCRdb, TRBD1, cannot be confirmed without DNA. The CDR3 has 15 amino acids. Looked up from germline, CDR1 is DFQATT and CDR2 is SNEGSKA (reference sequence).

This chain joins TRBV6-1 and TRBJ2-3; the D gene TCRdb calls, TRBD1, cannot be checked with no DNA. This CDR3 is built from 12 residues. From germline, CDR1 is MNHNS and CDR2 SASEGT. This CDR3 is CASRGVANTQYF.

CDR3 loop: CSAMLTGRKNYGYTF. The V gene is TRBV20-1, the J gene TRBJ1-2; there is no DNA to check the TCRdb D call of TRBD1. The CDR3 runs to 15 residues. Germline assignment: CDR1 DFQATT and CDR2 SNEGSKA (reference sequence).

The chain carries TRBV7-9 and TRBJ1-2. Germline values: CDR1 SEHNR, CDR2 FQNEAQ (reference sequence). The CDR3 loop spans 14 amino acids. The CDR3 sequence is CASSLEVTHYGYTF. Full variable domain (missing parts from reference TRBV7-9 and TRBJ1-2): DTGVSQNPRHKITKRGQNVTFRCDPISEHNRLYWYRQTLGQGPEFLTYFQNEAQLEKSRLLSDRFSAERPKGSFSTLEIQRTEQGDSAMYLCASSLEVTHYGYTFGSGTRLTVV.

This chain joins TRBV6-5 and TRBJ1-1. The CDR3 extends over 12 amino acids. Germline loops: CDR1 MNHEY, CDR2 SVGAGI. The CDR3 loop reads CASSYPAGRAFF.

The chain has TRBV11-2 and TRBJ2-1; absent DNA, TCRdb's TRBD1 call cannot be checked. This CDR3 contains 14 residues. In germline, CDR1 is SGHAT, CDR2 FQNNGV. CDR3 loop: CASSLRTWGNEQFF.

The chain employs TRBV23-1 and TRBJ2-7; TCRdb proposes TRBD2, but this gene call is untestable without DNA. TRBV23-1 qualifies as an ORF whose function is uncertain. The CDR3 contains 17 residues. The CDR3: CASTPTSGGDLPYEQYF.

J is TRBJ1-1 and V is TRBV27. Germline CDR1 is MNHEY and CDR2 is SMNVEV (reference sequence). The CDR3 loop spans 15 amino acids. The CDR3 sequence: CASSLMPAPNTEAFF.

V gene TRBV7-2 combines with J gene TRBJ1-1; TCRdb gives TRBD1 as the D gene, but with no DNA this cannot be confirmed. This CDR3 is 13 amino acids long. CDR1 SGHTA and CDR2 FQGNSA come from the germline V gene. CDR3 loop: CASSEAPGTEAFF.

CDR3: CASSLGALGNTIYF. The chain is built from TRBV5-1 and TRBJ1-3. Germline assignment: CDR1 SGHRS and CDR2 YFSETQ. This CDR3 is 14 amino acids long.

The rearrangement uses TRBV3-1 and TRBJ1-2; TCRdb's assignment of TRBD1 cannot be checked, as there is no DNA. The CDR3 is made up of 15 amino acids. The germline V gene encodes CDR1 LGHDT and CDR2 YNNKEL (reference sequence). The CDR3 spells CASSKGTGMNYGYTF.

The chain joins TRBV20-1 to TRBJ2-5. CDR1 and CDR2 from the germline V gene are DFQATT and SNEGSKA (reference sequence). This CDR3 comprises 20 residues. The CDR3 sequence: CSARDLGTDNKRRFSETQYF.

This chain uses TRBV11-3 with TRBJ2-2; the D call from TCRdb, TRBD1, cannot be confirmed without DNA. The CDR3 contains 17 residues. Per germline, CDR1 SGHNT and CDR2 YENEEA. The chain's CDR3 is CASSPPRRGLNYGELFF.

This rearrangement joins TRBV7-9 to TRBJ1-2. Germline CDR1 SEHNR, CDR2 FQNEAQ (reference sequence). The CDR3 sequence is 12 residues long. The CDR3 loop reads CASSLGVGGYTF. The whole variable domain, filled in from reference TRBV7-9 and TRBJ1-2, reads DTGVSQNPRHKITKRGQNVTFRCDPISEHNRLYWYRQTLGQGPEFLTYFQNEAQLEKSRLLSDRFSAERPKGSFSTLEIQRTEQGDSAMYLCASSLGVGGYTFGSGTRLTVV.

The V and J genes are TRBV18 and TRBJ1-5. Looked up from germline, CDR1 is KGHSH and CDR2 is LQKENI. This CDR3 comprises 13 residues. The CDR3 here is CASSPADKQPQHF.

The chain recombines TRBV3-1 with TRBJ1-2; TCRdb picks TRBD1, but there is no DNA to check that call. The V gene's germline CDR1 is LGHDT and CDR2 YNNKEL (reference sequence). CDR3 size: 16 residues. CDR3 protein: CASSPGAAASNYGYTF.

CDR3 sequence: CASRTGDTEAFF. The chain links TRBV6-6 to TRBJ1-1; without DNA, the TCRdb call of TRBD1 cannot be checked. There are 12 residues in the CDR3. Per the germline V gene, CDR1 is MNHNY and CDR2 is SVGAGI (reference sequence).